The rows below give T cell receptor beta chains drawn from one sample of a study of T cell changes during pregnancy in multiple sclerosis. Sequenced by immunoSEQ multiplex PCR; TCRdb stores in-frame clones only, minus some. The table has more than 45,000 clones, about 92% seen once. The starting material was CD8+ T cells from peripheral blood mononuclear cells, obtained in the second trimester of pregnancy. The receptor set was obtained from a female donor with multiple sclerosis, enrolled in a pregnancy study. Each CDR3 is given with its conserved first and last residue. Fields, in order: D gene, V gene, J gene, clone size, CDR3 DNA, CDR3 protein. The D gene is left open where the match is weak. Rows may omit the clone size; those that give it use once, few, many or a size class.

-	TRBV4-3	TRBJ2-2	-	TGCGCCAGCAGCCAAGAGGGAGAGACGGGCGGGGAGCTGTTTTTT	CASSQEGETGGELFF
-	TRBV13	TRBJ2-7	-	TGTGCCAGCAGCTTAGGACCAGGAAGCAGCTACGAGCAGTACTTC	CASSLGPGSSYEQYF
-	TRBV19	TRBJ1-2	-	TGTGCCAGTAGTATGCCCGGGGGAGACGGCTACACCTTC	CASSMPGGDGYTF
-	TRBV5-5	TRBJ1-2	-	TGTGCCAGCAGCTTAGCATTGGAGGAACCTAACTATGGCTACACCTTC	CASSLALEEPNYGYTF
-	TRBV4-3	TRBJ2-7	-	TGCGCCAGCAGCCAAGAAAACACCTACGAGCAGTACTTC	CASSQENTYEQYF
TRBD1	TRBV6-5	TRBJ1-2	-	TGTGCCAGCAGTTACCCAAGACAGGGCCCCGGGGATGGCTACACCTTC	CASSYPRQGPGDGYTF
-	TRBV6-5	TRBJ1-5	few	TGTGCCAGCAGTTCCCCTGGCAATCAGCCCCAGCATTTT	CASSSPGNQPQHF
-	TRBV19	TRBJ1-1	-	TGTGCCAGTAGTATTTTCGATACCGGGACAGAAGCTTTCTTT	CASSIFDTGTEAFF
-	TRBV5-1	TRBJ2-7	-	TGCGCCAGCAGCTTGGCTAGAGGCTACGAGCAGTACTTC	CASSLARGYEQYF
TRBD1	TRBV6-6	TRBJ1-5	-	TGTGCCAGCAGTTATCGACAGGGGACAAATCAGCCCCAGCATTTT	CASSYRQGTNQPQHF
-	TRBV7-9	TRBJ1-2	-	TGTGCCAGCAGCCCGGCGGGCTTTGCCGATGGCTACACCTTC	CASSPAGFADGYTF
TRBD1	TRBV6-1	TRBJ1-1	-	TGTGCCAGCAGTGACCGGGACAGAATTGAAGCTTTCTTT	CASSDRDRIEAFF
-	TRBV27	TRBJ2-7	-	TGTGCCAGCAGTTTCAGGGGTCTAGGCTACGAGCAGTACTTC	CASSFRGLGYEQYF
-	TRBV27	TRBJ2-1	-	TGTGCCAGCAGTTTGTCGGGCGAGGGTATGGGCGATGAGCAGTTCTTC	CASSLSGEGMGDEQFF
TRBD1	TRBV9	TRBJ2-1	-	TGTGCCAGCAGCGCCCGCCCGGGACAGGGAACCTACAATGAGCAGTTCTTC	CASSARPGQGTYNEQFF
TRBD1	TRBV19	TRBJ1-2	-	TGTGCCACCTTTACAGGGGCCGACCCCTCTAACTATGGCTACACCTTC	CATFTGADPSNYGYTF
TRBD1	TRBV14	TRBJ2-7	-	TGTGCCAGCTCCGGGACAGGGGCCTACGAGCAGTACTTC	CASSGTGAYEQYF
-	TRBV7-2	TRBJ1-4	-	TGTGCCAGCAGCTTAGGGGGGGGATGGGAAAAACTGTTTTTT	CASSLGGGWEKLFF
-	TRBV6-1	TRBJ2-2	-	TGTGCCACCTGGCCCAGGGCCACCGGGGAGCTGTTTTTT	CATWPRATGELFF
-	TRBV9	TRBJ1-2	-	TGTGCCAGCAGCGTAGCTGGCGGGGCGAGCTTTGATGGCTACACCTTC	CASSVAGGASFDGYTF
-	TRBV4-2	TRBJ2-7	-	TGTGCCAGCAGCCAAGATCGGGCCTACGAGCAGTACTTC	CASSQDRAYEQYF
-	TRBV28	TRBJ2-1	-	TGTGCCAGCACTCTGTGGCGGATGGCGGGACCTGACAATGAGCAGTTCTTC	CASTLWRMAGPDNEQFF
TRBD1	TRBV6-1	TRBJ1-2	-	TGTGCCAGCAGAAGGACAGGGGACTATGGCTACACCTTC	CASRRTGDYGYTF
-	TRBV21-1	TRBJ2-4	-	TGTGCCAGCAGCAAAGCTCTAGCCAAAAACATTCAGTACTTC	CASSKALAKNIQYF
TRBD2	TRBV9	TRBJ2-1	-	TGTGCCAGCAGCGAGCCCCGTGAGGCGGGAGTCACCTACAATGAGCAGTTCTTC	CASSEPREAGVTYNEQFF
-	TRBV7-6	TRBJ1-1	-	TGTGCCAGCAGCTCTACAGGGTGGAACACTGAAGCTTTCTTT	CASSSTGWNTEAFF
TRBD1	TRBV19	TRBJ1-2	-	TGTGCCAGTAGTATTTTCACCGGACAGGGCCCCTATGGCTACACCTTC	CASSIFTGQGPYGYTF
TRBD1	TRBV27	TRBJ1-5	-	TGTGCCAGCAGTCCGACAGGGGGCCAGCCCCAGCATTTT	CASSPTGGQPQHF
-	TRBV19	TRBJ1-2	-	TGTGCCAGTAGGACCTCTCCGGCGTCAGGGGAAGTTTACGGCTACACCTTC	CASRTSPASGEVYGYTF
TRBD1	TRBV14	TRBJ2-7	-	TGTGCCAGCAGCCAAGGGGGACAGGGCCCCTACGAGCAGTACTTC	CASSQGGQGPYEQYF
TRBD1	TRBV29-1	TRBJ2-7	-	TGCAGCGTTGATGAGGGACAGGGCTACGAGCAGTACTTC	CSVDEGQGYEQYF
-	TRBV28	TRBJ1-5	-	TGTGCCAGCACCTCCCGAGGGTTTGGGGTTCAGCCCCAGCATTTT	CASTSRGFGVQPQHF
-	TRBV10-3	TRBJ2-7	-	TGTGCCATCAGGGTAGCAGCTTACGAGCAGTACTTC	CAIRVAAYEQYF
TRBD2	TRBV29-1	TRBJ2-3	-	TGCAGCGTTGAAATAGCGGGAGTTACAGATACGCAGTATTTT	CSVEIAGVTDTQYF
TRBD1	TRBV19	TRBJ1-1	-	TGTGCCAGCGGACAGGCGATGAACACTGAAGCTTTCTTT	CASGQAMNTEAFF
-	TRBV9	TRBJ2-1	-	TGTGCCAGCAGCGTAGGGGCAGGGTCCAATGAGCAGTTCTTC	CASSVGAGSNEQFF
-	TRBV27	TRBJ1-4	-	TGTGCCAGCAGGGGGGGTGAAAAACTGTTTTTT	CASRGGEKLFF
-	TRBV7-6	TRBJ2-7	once	TGTGCCAGCAGCTTCTCTGAGGTGTACGAGCAGTACTTC	CASSFSEVYEQYF
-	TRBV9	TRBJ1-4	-	TGTGCCAGCAGCGCCGAGGGGGCAACTAATGAAAAACTGTTTTTT	CASSAEGATNEKLFF
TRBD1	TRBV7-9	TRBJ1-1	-	TGTGCCAGCAGCTTACTGACAGGGGAGGACACTGAAGCTTTCTTT	CASSLLTGEDTEAFF
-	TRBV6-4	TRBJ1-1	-	TGTGCCAGCAGTGATGGTACAGGATACACTGAAGCTTTCTTT	CASSDGTGYTEAFF